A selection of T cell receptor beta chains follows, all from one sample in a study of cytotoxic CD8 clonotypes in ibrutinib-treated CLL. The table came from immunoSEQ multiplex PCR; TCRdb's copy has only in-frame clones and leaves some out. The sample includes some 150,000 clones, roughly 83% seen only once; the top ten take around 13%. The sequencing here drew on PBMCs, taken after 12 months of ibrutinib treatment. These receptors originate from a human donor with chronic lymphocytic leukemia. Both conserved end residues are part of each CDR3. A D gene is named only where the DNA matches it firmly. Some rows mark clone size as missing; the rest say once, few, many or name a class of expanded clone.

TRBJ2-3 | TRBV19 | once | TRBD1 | TGTGCCAGTAGGGGGACAGGGCGATCAGATACGCAGTATTTT | CASRGTGRSDTQYF
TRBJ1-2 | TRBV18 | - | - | TGTGCCAGCTCACCAGGAACAGGGTTGTTCGACTATGGCTACACCTTC | CASSPGTGLFDYGYTF
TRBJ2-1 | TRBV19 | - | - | TGTGCCAGTAGTATAGATATCCTAGCGTTAAGGGAGCAGTTCTTC | CASSIDILALREQFF
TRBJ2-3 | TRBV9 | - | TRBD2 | TGTGCCAGCAGCGCCCGGGGACTAGCGGGAGGGGATACGCAGTATTTT | CASSARGLAGGDTQYF
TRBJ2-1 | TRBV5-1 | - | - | TGCGCCAGCAGCGTCGACAGTTCCTACAATGAGCAGTTCTTC | CASSVDSSYNEQFF
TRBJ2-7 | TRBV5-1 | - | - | TGCGCCAGCAGCTTTGGTCCAGAGCAGTACTTC | CASSFGPEQYF
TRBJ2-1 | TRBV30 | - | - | TGTGCCTGGAGTGCCCCCGGGACTCCCTGGTTCTTC | CAWSAPGTPWFF
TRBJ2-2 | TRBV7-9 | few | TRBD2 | TGTGCCAGCAGCCACCTAGCGGGAGGCAGGGACACCGGGGAGCTGTTTTTT | CASSHLAGGRDTGELFF
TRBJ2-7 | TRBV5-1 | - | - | TGCGCCAGCAGCTTGGCCAGGGGAGCCTCCTACGAGCAGTACTTC | CASSLARGASYEQYF
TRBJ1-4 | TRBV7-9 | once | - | TGTGCCAGCAGCTTGGGGGCAATTAATGAAAAACTGTTTTTT | CASSLGAINEKLFF
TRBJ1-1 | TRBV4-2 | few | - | TGTGCCAGCAGCCATGTACCGGACACTGAAGCTTTCTTT | CASSHVPDTEAFF
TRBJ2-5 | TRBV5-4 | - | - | TGTGCCAGCAGCTTAGTAGCGGAAAGCCAAGAGACCCAGTACTTC | CASSLVAESQETQYF
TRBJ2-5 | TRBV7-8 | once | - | TGTGCCAGCAGCCCCTTGGGGCCGGGGGAGACCCAGTACTTC | CASSPLGPGETQYF
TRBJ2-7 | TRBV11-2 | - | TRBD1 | TGTGCCAGCAGCAACAGCCTAAAGGGGACAGGGGTCTTCAGGTACTTC | CASSNSLKGTGVFRYF
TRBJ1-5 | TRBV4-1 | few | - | TGCGCCAGCAGCCAAGATTCCTCTTACAGCCTGAGGCCCCAGCATTTT | CASSQDSSYSLRPQHF